This entry features one T cell receptor (beta chain) sequence. The germline gives CDR1 MNHEY, CDR2 SMNVEV (reference sequence). The V gene lost 5 bases and the J gene lost 4 bases, with 18 bases spanning the gap. The CDR3 runs to 16 residues. Deep was the level at which the assay was run. The method was immunoSEQ multiplex PCR; TCRdb's version includes in-frame clones alone and lacks a portion of them. This table has 600,000 or so clones, 85% to 95% appearing once. This sample is part of a study of shared clonotypes between healthy human individuals. Naive CD8 cells lacked CD45RO, underwent positive selection for CCR7 and left out terminally differentiated effector memory CD45RA+ cells. The donors, healthy adults who were HIV-negative, had experienced no recent acute infections or vaccinations.

The gene calls are TRBV27 and TRBJ2-1, with D possibly being TRBD2 (5 bases). The clonotype originates from a woman aged 25 to 39 in good health. Sequences were obtained from naive CD8+ T cells sorted from blood. The DNA of the CDR3 is TGTGCCAGCAGTCTCTCGGTTGCGGGCCATTACAATGAGCAGTTCTTC. Its translation is CASSLSVAGHYNEQFF.